These 30 T cell receptor beta chains were all obtained from the same sample, sequenced in a study of PD-1 blockade in classical Hodgkin lymphoma. Each patient relapsed following autologous stem cell transplantation, and prior brentuximab vedotin exposure differed. Repertoires were generated with immunoSEQ multiplex PCR, while TCRdb's copy carries only in-frame clones and drops some. The data show about 39,000 clones, with more than 65% seen just once and 14% held by the top ten. This specimen consisted of peripheral blood mononuclear cells (PBMCs), obtained before the second cycle of nivolumab. These TCRs come from a human donor with classical Hodgkin lymphoma.

This chain connects TRBV5-4 to TRBJ1-1, with no clear D. Trimming shortened V by 4 bases and J by 0 bases, and 10 bases separated the two germline ends. This CDR3 spans 14 amino acids. Germline V gene sequence: CDR1 SGHNT, CDR2 YYREEE (reference sequence). As DNA, the CDR3 is TGTGCCAGCAGCCCGGCCCCGATGAACACTGAAGCTTTCTTT. Protein sequence: CASSPAPMNTEAFF.

The J gene is TRBJ2-2, the V gene TRBV29-1, with TRBD1 as a possible D gene (6 bases). Looked up from germline, CDR1 is SQVTM and CDR2 is ANQGSEA. V lost 6 bases to trimming and J lost 5 bases, with 19 bases between them. The CDR3 runs 15 residues. The CDR3 reads CSVRQGTLGTGELFF. CDR3 bases: TGCAGCGTAAGGCAGGGGACCCTAGGGACCGGGGAGCTGTTTTTT.

The chain recombines TRBV28 with TRBJ2-1, with 7 bases identical to TRBD2. This CDR3 spans 13 amino acids. Germline V gene sequence: CDR1 MDHEN, CDR2 SYDVKM. V shed 5 bases and J 9 bases; nucleotides not matched to a gene: 7. DNA of the CDR3: TGTGCCAGCAGTCCCCCAGCGGGAACTGAGCAGTTCTTC. Its protein product is CASSPPAGTEQFF.

The rearrangement joins TRBV5-4 to TRBJ2-1; D is perhaps TRBD2 (6 bases). The CDR3 sequence is 16 residues long. CDR1 is SGHNT and CDR2 is YYREEE in the germline V gene (reference sequence). Trimming removed 0 bases from V and 4 bases from J, with 14 bases in between. The DNA of the CDR3 is TGTGCCAGCAGCTTGGATAGCACTAGCTGGTACAATGAGCAGTTCTTC. Translation: CASSLDSTSWYNEQFF.

This clone was observed a single time. V usage is TRBV9 and J usage is TRBJ2-1, with D possibly matching TRBD1 (6 bases). The V end lost 0 bases, the J end lost 4 bases, and 29 bases lay between the germline ends. The germline V gene has CDR1 SGDLS and CDR2 YYNGEE. The CDR3 extends over 21 amino acids. Written as DNA, the CDR3 is TGTGCCAGCAGCGTAGGACCAGGGGATATTGGTGTAGCATTAAGATACAATGAGCAGTTCTTC. Its protein product is CASSVGPGDIGVALRYNEQFF.

This clone was recorded once. The V call is TRBV25-1, the J call TRBJ1-4, with 7 bases fitting TRBD1. The CDR3 covers 14 residues. V trimming: 3 bases; J trimming: 8 bases; junction bases outside the gene matches: 6. Germline V lookup: CDR1 MGHDK, CDR2 SYGVNS. CDR3 region: CASSDRGFLEKLFF. CDR3 DNA: TGTGCCAGCAGTGACAGGGGGTTCCTCGAAAAACTGTTTTTT. The full variable domain, its missing parts supplied by reference TRBV25-1 and TRBJ1-4, is EADIYQTPRYLVIGTGKKITLECSQTMGHDKMYWYQQDPGMELHLIHYSYGVNSTEKGDLSSESTVSRIRTEHFPLTLESARPSHTSQYLCASSDRGFLEKLFFGSGTQLSVL.

V is TRBV30 and J is TRBJ1-2, with a tentative D call TRBD1 (6 bases). The CDR3 has 13 amino acids. From germline, CDR1 is GTSNPN and CDR2 SVGIG (reference sequence). The ends were cut back, 2 bases at V and 8 bases at J, with 15 bases in the middle. The CDR3 coding sequence is TGTGCCTGGAGTCCTTACCCGGGGGCGGGCTACACCTTC. Translated, it gives CAWSPYPGAGYTF.

The table lists this clone with a count of one. The chain uses TRBV7-3 and TRBJ1-2; a possible D gene is TRBD1 (5 bases). The CDR3 covers 14 residues. Germline CDR1 SGHTA, CDR2 FQGTGA. V lost 5 bases and J lost 7, with 17 bases in between. The CDR3 sequence: CASSLDRGMGGYTF. CDR3 nucleotides: TGTGCCAGCAGCCTCGACAGAGGCATGGGTGGCTACACCTTC.

This clone is termed medium-sized. J is TRBJ1-5 and V is TRBV4-1; weak D call: TRBD1 (5 bases). Deletions cut 0 bases from V and 1 base from J, with 10 bases between. This CDR3 comprises 16 residues. The germline V gene has CDR1 MGHRA and CDR2 YSYEKL. The CDR3 nucleotides are TGCGCCAGCAGCCAAGATGCAGGGAAGAGCAATCAGCCCCAGCATTTT. The encoded protein is CASSQDAGKSNQPQHF.

This chain connects TRBV9 to TRBJ1-3; possibly TRBD1 for D (6 bases). The CDR3 is 16 residues long. V dropped 0 bases and J dropped 4 bases, with 14 bases sitting between them. Per the germline V gene, CDR1 is SGDLS and CDR2 is YYNGEE. DNA for the CDR3: TGTGCCAGCAGCGTAGCTCCAGGGACAAGGGGAAACACCATATATTTT. Protein sequence: CASSVAPGTRGNTIYF.

The V call is TRBV7-8, the J call TRBJ2-5; D call uncertain. The DNA end favors TRBJ2-7, so the J call may be wrong. The CDR3 has 12 residues. Germline V CDR1 and CDR2: SGHVS, FQNEAQ. For the CDR3, the DNA is TGTGCCAGCAGCTTAGGTCGGGACGAGCAGTACTTC. It codes for CASSLGRDEQYF.

The V and J genes are TRBV19 and TRBJ1-3; tentative D call: TRBD1 (5 bases). The germline V gene has CDR1 LNHDA and CDR2 SQIVND (reference sequence). The CDR3 has 16 amino acids. The ends were cut back, 5 bases at V and 4 bases at J, with 18 bases in the middle. This CDR3 reads CASSPRLGGSGNTIYF. The CDR3 DNA is TGTGCCAGTAGTCCCCGTCTGGGGGGGTCAGGAAACACCATATATTTT.

The chain employs TRBV27 and TRBJ2-3, with D unclear. V was cut by 6 bases and J by 5 bases, with 12 bases left in between. CDR3 length: 13 residues. The germline gives CDR1 MNHEY, CDR2 SMNVEV (reference sequence). CDR3 DNA: TGTGCCAGCAGACGGGCATCAGAAGATACGCAGTATTTT. This translates into CASRRASEDTQYF.

The chain carries TRBV4-1 and TRBJ1-5; no clear D. The ends were cut back, 0 bases at V and 2 bases at J, with 8 bases in the middle. The CDR3 runs to 15 residues. The germline V gene has CDR1 MGHRA and CDR2 YSYEKL. The CDR3 DNA sequence: TGCGCCAGCAGCCAAGAGCAAATGGGCAATCAGCCCCAGCATTTT. This translates into CASSQEQMGNQPQHF.

The chain has TRBV5-5 and TRBJ2-7, with TRBD2 identical over 8 bases. V gave up 0 bases and J gave up 7 bases; unmatched junction bases: 6. Germline V gene lookup returns CDR1 SGHKS and CDR2 YYEKEE (reference sequence). This CDR3 region has 14 residues. The CDR3 is CASSLAGGPSEQYF. In nucleotides, the CDR3 is TGTGCCAGCAGCTTGGCGGGAGGGCCGTCGGAGCAGTACTTC.

The chain links TRBV6-5 to TRBJ1-2; D is uncertain. The CDR3 runs 13 residues. Per germline, CDR1 MNHEY and CDR2 SVGAGI. Trimming removed 5 bases at V and 5 bases at J, with 12 bases between. CDR3 loop: CASSEAGKYGYTF. CDR3 bases: TGTGCCAGCAGTGAAGCCGGCAAATATGGCTACACCTTC.

This clone was observed a handful of times. The rearrangement links TRBV11-3 to TRBJ2-1, with 7 bases fitting TRBD2. This CDR3 has 15 amino acids. Losses at the gene ends were 1 base for V and 0 bases for J; bases not matched to a gene: 0. Germline V gives CDR1 SGHNT, CDR2 YENEEA. The CDR3 here is CASSLGGGSYNEQFF. The CDR3 coding sequence is TGTGCCAGCAGCTTAGGGGGGGGCTCCTACAATGAGCAGTTCTTC.

This chain connects TRBV7-2 to TRBJ1-1; D is possibly TRBD1 (6 bases). Germline CDR1 is SGHTA and CDR2 is FQGNSA. CDR3 length equals 13 residues. V lost 4 bases to trimming and J lost 5 bases, with 11 bases between them. DNA for the CDR3: TGTGCCAGCAGCTCACAACAGGGAACTGAAGCTTTCTTT. Protein sequence: CASSSQQGTEAFF.

The chain employs TRBV30 and TRBJ1-2; maybe TRBD1 (6 bases). V lost 3 bases to trimming and J lost 7 bases, with 15 bases between them. CDR3 size: 13 residues. Germline lookup yields CDR1 GTSNPN and CDR2 SVGIG (reference sequence). The CDR3 here is CAWRPSGGAGYTF. CDR3 sequence (DNA): TGTGCCTGGAGGCCGTCGGGGGGGGCTGGCTACACCTTC. The whole variable domain, remainder taken from reference TRBV30 and TRBJ1-2, is SQTIHQWPATLVQPVGSPLSLECTVEGTSNPNLYWYRQAAGRGLQLLFYSVGIGQISSEVPQNLSASRPQDRQFILSSKKLLLSDSGFYLCAWRPSGGAGYTFGSGTRLTVV.

V gene TRBV7-6 combines with J gene TRBJ2-5, with D uncertain. This CDR3 region has 15 residues. CDR1 is SGHVS, CDR2 FNYEAQ, per germline. The V and J ends lost 5 bases and 5 bases respectively, with 18 bases between them. The CDR3 nucleotides are TGTGCCAGCAGCCTGCGACTGGGTCCTTATGAGACCCAGTACTTC. It yields the protein CASSLRLGPYETQYF.

This clone occurred once. The chain recombines TRBV25-1 with TRBJ2-6; the D is unclear. The CDR3 loop spans 13 amino acids. V lost 5 bases, J lost 4 bases, and 6 bases lay in between. Germline V gene lookup returns CDR1 MGHDK and CDR2 SYGVNS. In DNA, the CDR3 is TGTGCCAGCAGTCGGTCCGGGGCCAACGTCCTGACTTTC. Amino acid sequence: CASSRSGANVLTF.

The genes are TRBV5-1 and TRBJ2-2; 9 nucleotides agree with TRBD1. Trimming at V came to 4 bases and at J to 4 bases, leaving 5 bases not matched to a gene. The CDR3 sequence is 15 residues long. The germline V gene has CDR1 SGHRS and CDR2 YFSETQ. The CDR3 sequence: CASSQRQGGTGELFF. The DNA for the CDR3 is TGCGCCAGCAGCCAGAGACAGGGGGGCACCGGGGAGCTGTTTTTT.

This clone was detected only a few times. This chain links TRBV5-4 with TRBJ1-6; the D gene is possibly TRBD1 (5 bases). The CDR3 totals 16 residues. Trimming cost V 4 bases and J 0 bases, with 11 bases left between them. Germline lookup yields CDR1 SGHNT and CDR2 YYREEE (reference sequence). The chain's CDR3 is CASSPGGGSYNSPLHF. The CDR3 DNA reads TGTGCCAGCAGCCCCGGTGGGGGCTCCTATAATTCACCCCTCCACTTT.

The CDR3 coding sequence is TGTGCCATCAGTCCCGTGGGAGGGGCCAAAGGGACCGGGGAGCTGTTTTTT. Protein: CAISPVGGAKGTGELFF. The V gene is TRBV10-3, the J gene TRBJ2-2, with 7 bases identical to TRBD2. The CDR3 is made up of 17 amino acids. Germline V gives CDR1 ENHRY, CDR2 SYGVKD. The J segment lost 5 bases and the V segment lost 5 bases, leaving 14 bases of the junction unmatched.

The CDR3 spells CASSSPGLSYEQYF. The CDR3 DNA reads as TGTGCCAGCAGTTCCCCGGGACTCTCCTACGAGCAGTACTTC. This chain connects TRBV25-1 to TRBJ2-7; a weak D match, TRBD2 (6 bases). V gave up 5 bases and J gave up 0 bases, with 11 bases separating them. The germline CDR1 and CDR2 sequences are MGHDK and SYGVNS. The CDR3 is made up of 14 amino acids.

This clone is medium-sized by share. The rearrangement links TRBV6-6 to TRBJ2-3; 10 bases are a match to TRBD2. The J segment lost 0 bases and the V segment lost 5 bases, leaving 5 bases of the junction unmatched. This CDR3 has 16 amino acids. The V gene's germline CDR1 is MNHNY and CDR2 SVGAGI (reference sequence). Written as DNA, the CDR3 is TGTGCCAGCAGTACCCCACTAGCGGGAAGCACAGATACGCAGTATTTT. Translated: CASSTPLAGSTDTQYF.

Remarks on this clone: This sample includes further DNA sequences coding for the same CDR3. This chain uses TRBV5-1 with TRBJ2-6; D call uncertain. The germline gives CDR1 SGHRS, CDR2 YFSETQ. The CDR3 covers 16 residues. V gave up 0 bases and J gave up 4 bases, with 11 bases separating them. As DNA, the CDR3 is TGCGCCAGCAGCTTGGGGCAAACATCAGGGGCCAACGTCCTGACTTTC. It translates to CASSLGQTSGANVLTF.

This clone has more than one count but fewer than ten. The rearrangement uses TRBV15 and TRBJ2-5; TRBD2 matches at 7 bases. The V gene's germline CDR1 is LNHNV and CDR2 YYDKDF (reference sequence). Trimming took 0 bases from V and 5 from J; bases not matched to a gene: 6. This CDR3 comprises 15 residues. The CDR3 reads CATSRDLAGVETQYF. The CDR3, as DNA: TGTGCCACCAGCAGAGATTTGGCGGGAGTGGAGACCCAGTACTTC.

This clone was seen more than once but under ten times. The chain employs TRBV15 and TRBJ2-6; weak D call: TRBD1 (6 bases). The V end lost 4 bases, the J end lost 2 bases, and 9 bases lay between the germline ends. Germline V gene lookup returns CDR1 LNHNV and CDR2 YYDKDF (reference sequence). CDR3 size: 15 residues. CDR3 amino acids: CATSTYRAGANVLTF. CDR3 sequence (DNA): TGTGCCACCAGCACATACAGGGCTGGGGCCAACGTCCTGACTTTC.

The chain is built from TRBV9 and TRBJ2-3, with 8 bases fitting TRBD2. The germline V gene encodes CDR1 SGDLS and CDR2 YYNGEE. V was pared by 4 bases and J by 1 base, with 8 bases of the junction left unmatched. This CDR3 spans 16 amino acids. CDR3 DNA sequence: TGTGCCAGCAGCAAGCGTAGCGGGGCCCGCACAGATACGCAGTATTTT. It yields the protein CASSKRSGARTDTQYF.